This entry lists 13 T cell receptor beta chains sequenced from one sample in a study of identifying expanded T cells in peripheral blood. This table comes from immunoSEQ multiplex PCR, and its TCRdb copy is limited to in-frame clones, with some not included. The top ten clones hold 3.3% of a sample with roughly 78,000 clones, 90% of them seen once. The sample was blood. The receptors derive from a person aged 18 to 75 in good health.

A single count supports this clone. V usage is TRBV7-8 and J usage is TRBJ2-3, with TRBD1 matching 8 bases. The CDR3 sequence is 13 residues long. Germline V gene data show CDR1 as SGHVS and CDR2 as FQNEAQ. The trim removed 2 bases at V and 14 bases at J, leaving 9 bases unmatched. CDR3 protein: CASSLTDRERRYF. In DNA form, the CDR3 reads TGTGCCAGCAGCTTAACGGACAGGGAGAGAAGGTATTTT.

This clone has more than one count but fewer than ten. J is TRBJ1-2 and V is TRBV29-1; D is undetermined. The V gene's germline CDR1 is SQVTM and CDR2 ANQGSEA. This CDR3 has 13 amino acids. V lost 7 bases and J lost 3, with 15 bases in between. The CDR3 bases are TGCAGCGCAACGACCTCGGGTGACTATGGCTACACCTTC. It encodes CSATTSGDYGYTF.

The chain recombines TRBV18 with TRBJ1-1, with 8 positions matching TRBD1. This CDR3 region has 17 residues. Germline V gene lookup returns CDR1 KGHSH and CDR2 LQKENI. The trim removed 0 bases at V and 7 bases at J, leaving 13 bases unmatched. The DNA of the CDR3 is TGTGCCAGCTCACCACCTTCGGCCCAGGGGGCTCGGAATGAAGCTTTCTTT. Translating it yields CASSPPSAQGARNEAFF.

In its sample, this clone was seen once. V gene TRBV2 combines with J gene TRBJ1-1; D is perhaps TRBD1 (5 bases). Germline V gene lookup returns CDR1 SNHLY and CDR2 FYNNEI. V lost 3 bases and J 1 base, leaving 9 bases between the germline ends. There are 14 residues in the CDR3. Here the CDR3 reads CASSDRDWNTEAFF. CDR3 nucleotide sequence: TGTGCCAGCAGTGACCGGGACTGGAACACTGAAGCTTTCTTT.

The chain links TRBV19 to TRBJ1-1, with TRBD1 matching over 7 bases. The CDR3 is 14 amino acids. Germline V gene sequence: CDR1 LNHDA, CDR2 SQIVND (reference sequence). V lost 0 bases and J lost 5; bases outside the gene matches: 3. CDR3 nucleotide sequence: TGTGCCAGTAGTATAGAAGGGGGCTGGACTGAAGCTTTCTTT. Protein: CASSIEGGWTEAFF.

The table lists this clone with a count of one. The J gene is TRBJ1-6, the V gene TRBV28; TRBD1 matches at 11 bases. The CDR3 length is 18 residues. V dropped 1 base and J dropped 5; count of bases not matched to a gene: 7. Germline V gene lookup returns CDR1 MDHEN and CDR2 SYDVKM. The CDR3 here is CASSLFGQGARNNSPLHF. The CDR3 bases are TGTGCCAGCAGTTTATTCGGACAGGGGGCGCGCAATAATTCACCCCTCCACTTT.

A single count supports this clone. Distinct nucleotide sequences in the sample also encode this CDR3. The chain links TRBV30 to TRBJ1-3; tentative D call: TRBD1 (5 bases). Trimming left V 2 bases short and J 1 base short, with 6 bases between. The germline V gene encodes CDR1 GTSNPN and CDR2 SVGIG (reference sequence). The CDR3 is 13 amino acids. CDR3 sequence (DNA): TGTGCCTGGAGTCCAGGGTCTGGAAACACCATATATTTT. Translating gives CAWSPGSGNTIYF.

The CDR3 spells CASSYSAQGAGYGYTF. As DNA, the CDR3 is TGTGCCAGCAGTTACTCAGCGCAAGGAGCAGGCTATGGCTACACCTTC. The J gene is TRBJ1-2, the V gene TRBV6-6; D gene unclear. V shed 0 bases and J shed 4 bases, with 15 bases lying between them. Germline V gene sequence: CDR1 MNHNY, CDR2 SVGAGI (reference sequence). The CDR3 loop spans 16 amino acids.

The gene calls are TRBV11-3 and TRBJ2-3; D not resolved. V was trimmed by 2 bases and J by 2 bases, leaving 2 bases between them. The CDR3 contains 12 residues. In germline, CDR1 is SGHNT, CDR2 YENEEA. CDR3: CASSLHTDTQYF. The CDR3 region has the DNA TGTGCCAGCAGCTTACACACAGATACGCAGTATTTT.

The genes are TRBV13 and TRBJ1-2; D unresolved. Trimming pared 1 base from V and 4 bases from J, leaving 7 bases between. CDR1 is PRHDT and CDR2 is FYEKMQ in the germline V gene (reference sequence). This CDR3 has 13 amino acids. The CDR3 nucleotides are TGTGCCAGCAGCTTAGAACCTATCTATGGCTACACCTTC. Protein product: CASSLEPIYGYTF.

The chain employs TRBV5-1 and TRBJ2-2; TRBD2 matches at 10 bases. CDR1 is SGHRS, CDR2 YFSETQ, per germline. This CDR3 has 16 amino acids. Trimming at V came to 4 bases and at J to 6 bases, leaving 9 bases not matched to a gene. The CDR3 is CASSPNLAGVSGELFF. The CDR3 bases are TGCGCCAGCAGCCCGAACCTAGCGGGAGTCTCCGGGGAGCTGTTTTTT.

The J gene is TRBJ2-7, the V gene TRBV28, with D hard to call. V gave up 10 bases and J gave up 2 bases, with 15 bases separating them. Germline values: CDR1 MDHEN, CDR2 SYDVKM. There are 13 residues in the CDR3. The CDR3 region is CATQLRIAYEQYF. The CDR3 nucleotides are TGTGCCACCCAGTTGAGGATCGCCTACGAGCAGTACTTC.

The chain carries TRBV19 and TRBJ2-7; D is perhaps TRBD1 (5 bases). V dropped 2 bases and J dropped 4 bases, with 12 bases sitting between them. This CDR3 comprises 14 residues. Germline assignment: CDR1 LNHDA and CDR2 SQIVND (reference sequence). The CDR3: CASSIQGNSYEQYF. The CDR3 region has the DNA TGTGCCAGTAGTATACAGGGTAATTCATACGAGCAGTACTTC.